The 30 T cell receptor beta chains in this list originate from one sample, sequenced in a study of shared clonotypes between healthy human individuals. Clones were read by immunoSEQ multiplex PCR, and TCRdb kept only the in-frame ones, dropping some. The sample comprises roughly 2.1 million clones, approximately 94% of which are singletons, and around 1.7% rests with the top ten. Naive-designated CD8 cells lacked CD45RO, were positively enriched for CCR7, and omitted terminally differentiated effector memory CD45RA+ cells. The material sequenced was naive CD8+ T cells from PBMCs. The source is a man aged 18 to 30 in good health. Some clones in this sample may be carry-over from other donors' samples.

The V call is TRBV18, the J call TRBJ2-2; TRBD2 might be the D (5 bases). Germline lookup yields CDR1 KGHSH and CDR2 LQKENI. Trimming cost V 5 bases and J 0 bases, with 16 bases left between them. The CDR3 is 17 residues long. The CDR3 spells CASSSDEGIANTGELFF. CDR3 nucleotide sequence: TGTGCCAGCTCATCCGATGAGGGAATAGCGAACACCGGGGAGCTGTTTTTT.

V is TRBV9 and J is TRBJ2-7, with D hard to call. V lost 3 bases and J 2 bases, leaving 15 bases between the germline ends. The CDR3 totals 15 residues. Germline V gene data show CDR1 as SGDLS and CDR2 as YYNGEE. In DNA form, the CDR3 reads TGTGCCAGCAGCGAGGGTCGGGCAGCTGCCTACGAGCAGTACTTC. This encodes CASSEGRAAAYEQYF.

The chain carries TRBV5-1 and TRBJ1-1, with 7 nucleotides matching TRBD1. V dropped 0 bases and J dropped 3; count of bases not matched to a gene: 5. The germline V gene encodes CDR1 SGHRS and CDR2 YFSETQ. This CDR3 region has 15 residues. CDR3: CASSLGQGLDTEAFF. CDR3 DNA sequence: TGCGCCAGCAGCTTGGGACAGGGCCTCGACACTGAAGCTTTCTTT.

On this clone itself: Other nucleotide sequences from this sample produce the same CDR3. The rearrangement uses TRBV29-1 and TRBJ2-7; D uncertain. CDR1 and CDR2 from the germline V gene are SQVTM and ANQGSEA. The CDR3 runs 12 residues. V was clipped by 4 bases and J by 0 bases, with 7 bases between them. In DNA form, the CDR3 reads TGCAGCGTTGTTGGCACCTCCTACGAGCAGTACTTC. Its protein product is CSVVGTSYEQYF.

The count of this clone is one. This chain links TRBV6-6 with TRBJ1-1; 8 bases match TRBD1. After removal of 6 bases from V and 12 bases from J, the junction contained 12 bases not matched to a gene. CDR3 length equals 13 residues. Germline loops: CDR1 MNHNY, CDR2 SVGAGI (reference sequence). CDR3 DNA: TGTGCCAGCAGATACGACAGGGGAGATAGAACTTTCTTT. Protein sequence: CASRYDRGDRTFF.

The chain has TRBV28 and TRBJ1-5, with D unresolved. There are 14 residues in the CDR3. CDR1 is MDHEN, CDR2 SYDVKM, per germline. V was clipped by 6 bases and J by 0 bases, with 9 bases between them. The CDR3 nucleotides read TGTGCCAGCAGGGCCGGGTCTAGCAATCAGCCCCAGCATTTT. The encoded protein is CASRAGSSNQPQHF.

This clone turned up a few times. This chain connects TRBV2 to TRBJ1-2; possibly TRBD1 for D (6 bases). CDR1 SNHLY and CDR2 FYNNEI come from the germline V gene. Trimming took off 7 bases at V and 2 bases at J, with 14 bases between the two ends. The CDR3 spans 14 residues. CDR3 region: CASTEGGPNYGYTF. As DNA, the CDR3 is TGTGCCAGCACCGAGGGGGGGCCGAACTATGGCTACACCTTC.

The V and J genes are TRBV5-5 and TRBJ1-1; D ambiguous. This CDR3 is built from 17 residues. Between the trimmed V and J ends, which lost 4 bases and 4 bases, there was a span of 23 bases. In germline, CDR1 is SGHKS, CDR2 YYEKEE (reference sequence). The CDR3 reads CASSAIGVEVIGTEAFF. The CDR3 DNA is TGTGCCAGCAGCGCGATTGGTGTTGAGGTCATTGGCACTGAAGCTTTCTTT.

This chain joins TRBV6-6 and TRBJ1-1; maybe TRBD1 (5 bases). The CDR3 has 12 residues. Trimming removed 6 bases from V and 4 bases from J, with 9 bases in between. Germline loops: CDR1 MNHNY, CDR2 SVGAGI (reference sequence). The CDR3 here is CASSLRGTEAFF. CDR3 DNA: TGTGCCAGCAGCCTTAGGGGCACTGAAGCTTTCTTT.

J is TRBJ2-1 and V is TRBV6-5; a possible D gene is TRBD1 (6 bases). V was clipped by 5 bases and J by 3 bases, with 14 bases between them. From germline, CDR1 is MNHEY and CDR2 SVGAGI. This CDR3 contains 15 residues. In DNA form, the CDR3 reads TGTGCCAGCAGTCCCAGGACAGTTAACTACAATGAGCAGTTCTTC. This translates into CASSPRTVNYNEQFF.

The chain links TRBV28 to TRBJ1-1; D is unresolved. The V end was cut by 7 bases, the J end by 1 base, with 10 bases between. The CDR3 totals 13 residues. From germline, CDR1 is MDHEN and CDR2 SYDVKM. As DNA, the CDR3 is TGTGCCAGCATCAATAATGGGAACACTGAAGCTTTCTTT. Amino acids: CASINNGNTEAFF.

This clone was observed a handful of times. Other DNA sequences in this sample translate to the same CDR3. V and J are TRBV28 and TRBJ1-4; D is unresolved. This CDR3 contains 14 residues. V lost 2 bases, J lost 0 bases, and 4 bases lay in between. Germline lookup yields CDR1 MDHEN and CDR2 SYDVKM. The chain's CDR3 is CASSLGATNEKLFF. The CDR3 region has the DNA TGTGCCAGCAGTTTAGGGGCAACTAATGAAAAACTGTTTTTT.

This clone has a single count. V is TRBV19 and J is TRBJ1-1; D is perhaps TRBD1 (5 bases). Trimming left V 2 bases short and J 8 bases short, with 12 bases between. The CDR3 loop spans 13 amino acids. Germline assignment: CDR1 LNHDA and CDR2 SQIVND (reference sequence). The CDR3 protein is CASSIPGGEEAFF. The DNA for the CDR3 is TGTGCCAGTAGTATACCCGGGGGGGAAGAAGCTTTCTTT.

The J gene is TRBJ2-3, the V gene TRBV7-2; TRBD1 matches at 7 bases. The CDR3 runs 12 residues. V was clipped by 1 base and J by 14 bases; unmatched bases: 6. Germline V CDR1 and CDR2: SGHTA, FQGNSA. The CDR3 here is CASSLVGQNWYF. DNA of the CDR3: TGTGCCAGCAGCTTAGTGGGACAGAATTGGTATTTT.

The chain joins TRBV19 to TRBJ2-3; 8 bases are shared with TRBD1. The V gene end was trimmed by 3 bases and the J gene end by 6 bases; junction bases not matched to a gene: 8. Germline V CDR1 and CDR2: LNHDA, SQIVND (reference sequence). The CDR3 is made up of 15 amino acids. This CDR3 is CASSIKDRELDTQYF. For the CDR3, the DNA is TGTGCCAGTAGTATCAAGGACAGGGAGCTGGATACGCAGTATTTT.

V and J are TRBV7-8 and TRBJ2-1, with 12 bases lining up with TRBD2. Germline V gives CDR1 SGHVS, CDR2 FQNEAQ. The V and J ends lost 8 bases and 6 bases, in that order; junction bases with no gene match: 14. The CDR3 sequence is 17 residues long. The CDR3 DNA follows: TGTGCCAGCGGTAGAGGACTAGCGGGGACCCCCGGCAATGAGCAGTTCTTC. Amino acid sequence: CASGRGLAGTPGNEQFF.

The rearrangement uses TRBV5-6 and TRBJ2-3; 15 nucleotides agree with TRBD2. The V and J ends lost 4 bases and 3 bases, in that order; junction bases with no gene match: 9. This CDR3 region has 18 residues. Germline CDR1 and CDR2: SGHDT and YYEEEE. CDR3 protein: CASSDGLAGGLGTDTQYF. The CDR3 coding sequence is TGTGCCAGCAGCGACGGACTAGCGGGAGGGCTCGGAACAGATACGCAGTATTTT.

The chain uses TRBV4-3 and TRBJ2-3; TRBD1 matches 8 bases. V dropped 0 bases and J dropped 5; count of bases not matched to a gene: 7. From germline, CDR1 is LGHNA and CDR2 YSLEER. The CDR3 contains 16 residues. CDR3 bases: TGCGCCAGCAGCCAAGATTTCCAGGGGGCAGAAGATACGCAGTATTTT. Its protein product is CASSQDFQGAEDTQYF.

The chain recombines TRBV5-5 with TRBJ1-1; perhaps TRBD1 as D (6 bases). Trimming took off 4 bases at V and 0 bases at J, with 13 bases between the two ends. The germline V gene has CDR1 SGHKS and CDR2 YYEKEE (reference sequence). The CDR3 spans 15 residues. CDR3 in amino acids: CASSPGAVLNTEAFF. The CDR3 DNA reads as TGTGCCAGCAGCCCGGGGGCAGTATTGAACACTGAAGCTTTCTTT. The variable domain in full, with the rest retrieved from reference TRBV5-5 and TRBJ1-1, is DAGVTQSPTHLIKTRGQQVTLRCSPISGHKSVSWYQQVLGQGPQFIFQYYEKEERGRGNFPDRFSARQFPNYSSELNVNALLLGDSALYLCASSPGAVLNTEAFFGQGTRLTVV.

The chain is built from TRBV11-2 and TRBJ2-2; D not resolved. Germline CDR1 is SGHAT and CDR2 is FQNNGV. V was shortened by 5 bases and J by 0 bases, with 22 bases between the two germline ends. This CDR3 spans 19 amino acids. In DNA, the CDR3 is TGTGCCAGCAGCCTATCCCCGGCCCGAGTTATCGCGAACACCGGGGAGCTGTTTTTT. It is translated as CASSLSPARVIANTGELFF.

The chain is built from TRBV19 and TRBJ2-5, with D maybe TRBD1 (5 bases). Trimming shortened V by 3 bases and J by 2 bases, and 16 bases separated the two germline ends. CDR3 length: 16 amino acids. Looked up from germline, CDR1 is LNHDA and CDR2 is SQIVND (reference sequence). CDR3 loop: CASSMVGTGRQETQYF. The CDR3 region has the DNA TGTGCCAGTAGTATGGTCGGTACAGGCCGGCAAGAGACCCAGTACTTC.

The V and J genes are TRBV6-5 and TRBJ2-5; perhaps TRBD1 as D (6 bases). V was shortened by 0 bases and J by 6 bases, with 17 bases between the two germline ends. In germline, CDR1 is MNHEY, CDR2 SVGAGI. The CDR3 totals 16 residues. The CDR3 DNA sequence: TGTGCCAGCAGTTACTCCTTATACAAAGGGGGACAGACCCAGTACTTC. It translates to CASSYSLYKGGQTQYF.

CDR3 bases: TGTGCCAGTAGTATCGGAGCAGGGCCCTGGGAGCAGTACTTC. Its protein is CASSIGAGPWEQYF. This chain links TRBV19 with TRBJ2-7, with TRBD1 as a possible D gene (5 bases). V was shortened by 3 bases and J by 7 bases, with 16 bases between the two germline ends. The CDR3 spans 14 residues. The germline CDR1 and CDR2 sequences are LNHDA and SQIVND (reference sequence).

Turning to this clone: The same CDR3 is also encoded by other DNA sequences in this sample. The CDR3 protein is CASSLEGYEQYF. CDR3 sequence (DNA): TGTGCCAGCAGCTTAGAGGGTTACGAGCAGTACTTC. V gene TRBV11-2 combines with J gene TRBJ2-7; D is unresolved. From germline, CDR1 is SGHAT and CDR2 FQNNGV. V shed 0 bases and J shed 4 bases, with 4 bases lying between them. CDR3 length: 12 residues.

Points on this clone: Germline is not matched at one junction end, which may reflect a read error. This rearrangement joins TRBV28 to TRBJ1-5; 8 nucleotides agree with TRBD1. CDR3 length: 16 amino acids. Germline loops: CDR1 MDHEN, CDR2 SYDVKM. CDR3 amino acids: CASSYLTGDSNQLQHF. CDR3 in DNA: TGTGCCAGCAGTTACTTGACAGGGGATAGCAATCAGCTCCAGCATTTT.

The chain links TRBV30 to TRBJ1-2; D gene uncertain. V dropped 5 bases and J dropped 1 base, with 20 bases sitting between them. CDR1 and CDR2 from the germline V gene are GTSNPN and SVGIG (reference sequence). This CDR3 is built from 16 residues. The CDR3 DNA follows: TGTGCCTGGGACTTGGGGAAGGGAGCCCTTAACTATGGCTACACCTTC. Translating it yields CAWDLGKGALNYGYTF.

A remark on this clone: Other DNA sequences within the sample encode an identical CDR3. The gene calls are TRBV7-9 and TRBJ2-7; D might be TRBD2 (6 bases). Trimming shortened V by 5 bases and J by 3 bases, and 14 bases separated the two germline ends. Germline V gene lookup returns CDR1 SEHNR and CDR2 FQNEAQ (reference sequence). This CDR3 region has 14 residues. The CDR3 loop reads CASSPPLGGYEQYF. The CDR3 nucleotides are TGTGCCAGCAGCCCCCCCCTGGGAGGCTACGAGCAGTACTTC.

CDR3 region: CASSQGTGVYEQYF. DNA of the CDR3: TGTGCCAGCAGCCAGGGGACAGGGGTTTACGAGCAGTACTTC. This chain uses TRBV7-9 with TRBJ2-7; TRBD1 agrees at 10 bases. CDR1 is SEHNR, CDR2 FQNEAQ, per germline (reference sequence). J lost 4 bases, V lost 5 bases, and 5 bases had no gene match. The CDR3 covers 14 residues.

This rearrangement joins TRBV5-1 to TRBJ1-4; D call uncertain. Trimming removed 7 bases from V and 0 bases from J, with 16 bases in between. The length of the CDR3 is 16 residues. Germline loops: CDR1 SGHRS, CDR2 YFSETQ. The CDR3 is CASRKALDATNEKLFF. CDR3 DNA sequence: TGCGCCAGCCGCAAAGCGCTCGACGCAACTAATGAAAAACTGTTTTTT.

The chain combines TRBV15 with TRBJ2-1, with a weak D call TRBD1 (6 bases). This CDR3 spans 17 amino acids. Trimming shortened V by 0 bases and J by 3 bases, and 15 bases separated the two germline ends. Germline V gene lookup returns CDR1 LNHNV and CDR2 YYDKDF (reference sequence). The CDR3 is CATSREGTLTGYNEQFF. The CDR3 DNA is TGTGCCACCAGCAGAGAGGGGACACTAACCGGCTACAATGAGCAGTTCTTC.